This T cell receptor (beta chain) was captured by sequencing in a study of CD8+ T cells in alopecia areata. The authors extracted RNA and reverse transcribed it into cDNA as the sequencing template. Measured with immunoSEQ multiplex PCR; TCRdb has only the in-frame clones, and not every one. The table records around 69,000 clones, 55% to 65% of them present only once. This clone has more than one count but fewer than ten. This specimen includes other DNA sequences encoding the same CDR3. This material consisted of CD8+ T cells sorted from blood, taken at week 0. The TCR sequence derives from a human donor with alopecia areata.

CDR3 sequence reads: CAWRRDGYEQYF. The CDR3 DNA is TGTGCCTGGAGACGGGACGGCTACGAGCAGTACTTC. The gene calls are TRBV30 and TRBJ2-7; D possibly matches TRBD1 or TRBD2 (5 bases each). V was cut by 3 bases and J by 3 bases, with 9 bases left in between. There are 12 residues in the CDR3. Germline V gene data show CDR1 as GTSNPN and CDR2 as SVGIG (reference sequence).